The present entry profiles one T cell receptor beta chain with its context. Germline V CDR1 and CDR2: SNHLY, FYNNEI. V trimming: 5 bases; J trimming: 6 bases; junction bases outside the gene matches: 4. There are 13 residues in the CDR3. These data originate in a study of blood T cell repertoires in COVID-19. Study information: COVID-19 samples collected from the United States, Italy and Spain covered acute and convalescent phases. T cells, B-cell-depleted T cells, or PBMCs supplied cDNA or gDNA.

Authors' analysis steps: From reference gene primer amplification, estimates of nucleated cell counts were derived. Data came from immunoSEQ multiplex PCR; TCRdb stores just in-frame clones and leaves some out. V, J and clone size reflect that table, while D and trimming were determined from the DNA. The sample lists almost 350,000 clones; about 92% were seen once. During active infection, Seattle patients enrolled and were then monitored through disease. J is TRBJ1-2 and V is TRBV2, with 9 nucleotides matching TRBD1. Material for sequencing was peripheral blood. The sequence was collected from a woman aged 55-70 years with COVID-19, enrolled during active disease. In DNA form, the CDR3 reads TGTGCCAGCAGTTCACAGGGGGCCGATGGCTACACCTTC. Encoded protein: CASSSQGADGYTF.